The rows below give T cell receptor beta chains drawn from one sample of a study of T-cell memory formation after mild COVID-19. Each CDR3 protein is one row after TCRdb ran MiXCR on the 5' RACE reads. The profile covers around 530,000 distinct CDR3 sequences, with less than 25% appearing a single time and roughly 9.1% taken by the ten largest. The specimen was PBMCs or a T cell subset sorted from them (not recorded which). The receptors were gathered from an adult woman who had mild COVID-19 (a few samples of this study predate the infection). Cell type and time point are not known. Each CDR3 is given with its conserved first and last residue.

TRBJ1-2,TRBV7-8,CASSQSPGTGYTF
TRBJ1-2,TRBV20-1,CSARESPGQGAAGGYGYTF
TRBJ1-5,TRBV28,CASRSESYSNQPQHF
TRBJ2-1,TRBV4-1,CASSPEGLAGNVYNEQFF
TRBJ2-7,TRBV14,CASSQGNTGDYEQYF
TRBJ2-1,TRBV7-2,CASSLGTGNNEQFF
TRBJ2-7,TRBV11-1,CASSRLSGRAPYEQYF
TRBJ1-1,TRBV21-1,CASSKEPPIEAFF
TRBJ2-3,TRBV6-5,CASRRGGTSGVDTQYF
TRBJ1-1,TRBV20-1,CSAPGASDTEAFF
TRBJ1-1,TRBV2,CATHLGFNTEAFF
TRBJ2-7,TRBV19,CASSLGLAGGGQYF
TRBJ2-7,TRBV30,CAWSAGLAGNEQYF
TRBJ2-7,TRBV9,CASSVDSRLLYEQYF
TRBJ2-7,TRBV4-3,CASSPPGRSYEQYF
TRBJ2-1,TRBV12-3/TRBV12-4,CASSLGLAGMNEQFF
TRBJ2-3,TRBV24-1,CATSRDSQGDTQYF
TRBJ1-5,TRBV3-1,CASSQGFSGQPQHF
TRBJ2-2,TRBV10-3,CAIMNRRYGTGELFF
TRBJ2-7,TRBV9,CASSGEGGYEQYF
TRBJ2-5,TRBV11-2,CASSLYYHPGREGTQYF
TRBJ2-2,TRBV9,CASSESTGELFF
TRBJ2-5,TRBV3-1,CASSRRDSAWETQYF
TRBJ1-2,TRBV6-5,CASRMGQAPYGYTF
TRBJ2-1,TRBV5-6,CASSLVRREAYNEQFF
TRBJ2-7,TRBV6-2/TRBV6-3,CASTASSYEQYF
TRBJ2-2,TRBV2,CASSGRDGGFGELFF
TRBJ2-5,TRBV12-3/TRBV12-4,CASGGFETQYF
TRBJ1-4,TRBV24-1,CATSEAGTGGALGEKLFF
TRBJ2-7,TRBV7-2,CASSFTSGDYYEQYF
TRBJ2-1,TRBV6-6,CASSIIAGTHTYNEQFF
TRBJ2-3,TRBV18,CASSPLRSTDTQYF
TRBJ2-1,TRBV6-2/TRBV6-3,CASSGLAGGGEQFF
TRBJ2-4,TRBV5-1,CASSLDGLAKNIQYF
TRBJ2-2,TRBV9,CASSVDRVGTGELFF
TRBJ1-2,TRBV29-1,CSVIDDGYTF
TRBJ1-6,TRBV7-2,CASSFPGSGYNSPLHF
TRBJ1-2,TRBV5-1,CASSATGDGYTF
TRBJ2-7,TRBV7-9,CASSSQSSSYEQYF
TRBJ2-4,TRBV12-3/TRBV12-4,CASRPRQGSKNIQYF
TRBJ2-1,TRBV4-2,CASSLRDYPLNEQFF
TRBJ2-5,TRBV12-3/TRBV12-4,CASGMDSKLRNF
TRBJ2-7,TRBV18,CASSPGVGIDGEQYF
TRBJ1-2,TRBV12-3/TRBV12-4,CASSLARGSYGYTF
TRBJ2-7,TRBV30,CAWSGRAGGGLEQYF
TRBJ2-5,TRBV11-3,CASSSTSGGGQETQYF
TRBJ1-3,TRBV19,CASRTYMSSGNTIYF
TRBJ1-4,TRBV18,CASSPLTGGSNEKLFF
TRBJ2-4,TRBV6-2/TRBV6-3,CASSYGGPTKNIQYF
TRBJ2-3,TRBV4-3,CASSQSDYPELSADTQYF
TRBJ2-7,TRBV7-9,CASSSTGTQPSYEQYF
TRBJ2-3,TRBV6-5,CASIPPGGLRTDTQYF
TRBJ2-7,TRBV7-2,CASTRTSGRYEQYF
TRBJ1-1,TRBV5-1,CASSSPPGLLNTEAFF
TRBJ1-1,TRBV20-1,CSARTGSEAFF
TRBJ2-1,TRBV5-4,CASSLSTTSYNEQFF
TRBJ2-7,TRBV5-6,CASSLGGMQYF
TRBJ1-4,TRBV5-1,CASSLGRSTPEKLFF
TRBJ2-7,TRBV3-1,CASSQEWGSSLYEQYF